This TCR beta chain derives from a study of T cell responses to AZD1222 COVID-19 vaccine. Generated by immunoSEQ multiplex PCR, the TCRdb table keeps only in-frame clones and is missing some. The table lists 85,000 to 100,000 clones, about 88% of them singletons. This clone was seen only once. Its antigen is not known. V gave up 2 bases and J gave up 4 bases, with 8 bases separating them. From germline, CDR1 is SQVTM and CDR2 ANQGSEA. The CDR3 has 12 residues. Findings and caveats of the study: The number of AZD1222 recipients seropositive at baseline was only five or six. Spike-specific TCR breadth and depth grew following two AZD1222 doses.

The specimen comprised peripheral blood, sampled 28 days after the second AZD1222 dose. The V gene is TRBV29-1, the J gene TRBJ1-2, with D unclear. This clonotype was obtained from an adult who received the AZD1222 COVID-19 vaccine. The CDR3 sequence is CSVESGSYGYTF. CDR3 DNA: TGCAGCGTTGAAAGTGGGAGCTATGGCTACACCTTC.